Presented here are 26 T cell receptor beta chains from one specimen sequenced in a study of blood T cell repertoires in COVID-19. The assay was immunoSEQ multiplex PCR, and TCRdb's table has in-frame clones only and misses some. Of about 270,000 clones in the sample, approximately 87% were seen once. The sequenced sample was peripheral blood. These receptors were collected from a woman aged 30 to 39 with COVID-19, enrolled during active disease.

V is TRBV6-5 and J is TRBJ1-6, with a weak D call TRBD1 (5 bases). Trimming removed 2 bases from V and 6 bases from J, with 11 bases in between. Germline values: CDR1 MNHEY, CDR2 SVGAGI. This CDR3 contains 15 residues. The CDR3 DNA follows: TGTGCCAGCAGTTACGACCGACAGACTAATTCACCCCTCCACTTT. Translating it yields CASSYDRQTNSPLHF.

The V gene is TRBV4-1, the J gene TRBJ2-5, with D maybe TRBD1 (5 bases). The V end was cut by 0 bases, the J end by 2 bases, with 16 bases between. The CDR3 is made up of 17 amino acids. The germline CDR1 and CDR2 sequences are MGHRA and YSYEKL. The CDR3 spells CASSQDTAGYKQETQYF. CDR3 bases: TGCGCCAGCAGCCAAGATACGGCAGGGTATAAACAAGAGACCCAGTACTTC.

This clone was observed a single time. The V call is TRBV12-5, the J call TRBJ2-5; 8 bases are a match to TRBD1. CDR1 is LGHNT, CDR2 FRNRAP, per germline. The V gene end was trimmed by 5 bases and the J gene end by 5 bases; junction bases not matched to a gene: 4. This CDR3 is built from 13 residues. This chain's CDR3 is CASGLRGLETQYF. CDR3 in DNA: TGTGCTAGTGGTCTCAGGGGGCTGGAGACCCAGTACTTC.

The chain carries TRBV18 and TRBJ2-2; no reliable D call. This CDR3 has 12 amino acids. The V gene's germline CDR1 is KGHSH and CDR2 LQKENI. The V and J ends lost 6 bases and 5 bases respectively, with 7 bases between them. For the CDR3, the DNA is TGTGCCAGCTCCTTGAGGACCGGGGAGCTGTTTTTT. Translation gives CASSLRTGELFF.

The rearrangement uses TRBV6-5 and TRBJ1-2; D possibly corresponds to TRBD1 (6 bases). CDR3 length: 15 amino acids. The V gene's germline CDR1 is MNHEY and CDR2 SVGAGI. V was clipped by 2 bases and J by 6 bases, with 16 bases between them. CDR3: CASSYARGLSNGYTF. CDR3 coding DNA: TGTGCCAGCAGTTACGCGCGGGGGCTTTCCAATGGCTACACCTTC.

The chain joins TRBV6-5 to TRBJ1-2, with a possible D match to TRBD1 (6 bases). Looked up from germline, CDR1 is MNHEY and CDR2 is SVGAGI. V dropped 6 bases and J dropped 0 bases, with 14 bases sitting between them. The CDR3 length is 15 residues. The CDR3 here is CASRRTDSSNYGYTF. CDR3 in DNA: TGTGCCAGCAGAAGGACAGACAGCTCTAACTATGGCTACACCTTC.

CDR3 region: CASSPRDSFSYGYTF. The DNA of the CDR3 is TGCGCCAGCAGCCCACGGGACAGCTTTTCCTATGGCTACACCTTC. The chain employs TRBV4-1 and TRBJ1-2; 7 bases line up with TRBD1. Per the germline V gene, CDR1 is MGHRA and CDR2 is YSYEKL. Unmatched junction bases numbered 9, after V lost 4 bases and J lost 4 bases. The CDR3 has 15 residues.

There are a few counts of this clone. The chain is built from TRBV7-6 and TRBJ1-1; perhaps TRBD1 as D (5 bases). Per germline, CDR1 SGHVS and CDR2 FNYEAQ. V lost 3 bases, J lost 0 bases, and 14 bases lay in between. The CDR3 is made up of 16 amino acids. The CDR3 sequence: CASSLSEDSMNTEAFF. CDR3 nucleotides: TGTGCCAGCAGCTTGAGTGAAGACAGCATGAACACTGAAGCTTTCTTT.

This clone was observed many times. V usage is TRBV7-9 and J usage is TRBJ2-3; 8 bases map to TRBD1. The CDR3 covers 15 residues. Germline V CDR1 and CDR2: SEHNR, FQNEAQ (reference sequence). V gave up 3 bases and J gave up 4 bases; unmatched junction bases: 6. This CDR3 is CASSFGQGIADTQYF. In DNA form, the CDR3 reads TGTGCCAGCAGCTTCGGACAGGGAATTGCAGATACGCAGTATTTT.

The sample holds a few counts of this clone. V is TRBV4-1 and J is TRBJ2-7; 7 bases line up with TRBD1. The V gene end was trimmed by 1 base and the J gene end by 5 bases; junction bases not matched to a gene: 11. The CDR3 runs 16 residues. CDR1 and CDR2 from the germline V gene are MGHRA and YSYEKL. The CDR3 sequence is CASSQAADRVGDEQYF. CDR3 DNA: TGCGCCAGCAGCCAAGCCGCCGACAGGGTCGGAGACGAGCAGTACTTC.

This rearrangement joins TRBV18 to TRBJ2-2; 9 bases match TRBD1. J lost 5 bases, V lost 3 bases, and 7 bases had no gene match. Germline CDR1 and CDR2: KGHSH and LQKENI. The CDR3 contains 16 residues. The CDR3 coding sequence is TGTGCCAGCTCACCCGGACAGGGGTTAACGACCGGGGAGCTGTTTTTT. Translating it yields CASSPGQGLTTGELFF. Full variable domain (missing parts from reference TRBV18 and TRBJ2-2): NAGVMQNPRHLVRRRGQEARLRCSPMKGHSHVYWYRQLPEEGLKFMVYLQKENIIDESGMPKERFSAEFPKEGPSILRIQQVVRGDSAAYFCASSPGQGLTTGELFFGEGSRLTVL.

The V and J genes are TRBV29-1 and TRBJ1-1; TRBD1 matches 7 bases. The germline gives CDR1 SQVTM, CDR2 ANQGSEA. The CDR3 loop spans 13 amino acids. V lost 0 bases, J lost 11 bases, and 9 bases stayed unmatched. CDR3 in DNA: TGCAGCGTTGAAGATCAGGTTGTCAGGGGGGCTTTCTTT. Translating gives CSVEDQVVRGAFF.

The rearrangement uses TRBV27 and TRBJ1-2; 9 positions match TRBD1. The CDR3 loop spans 12 amino acids. Per germline, CDR1 MNHEY and CDR2 SMNVEV (reference sequence). J gave up 7 bases and V 6 bases, and 3 bases lay outside the gene matches. DNA for the CDR3: TGTGCCAGCAGCGACAGGGGGGGTGGCTACACCTTC. Translating gives CASSDRGGGYTF.

The chain couples TRBV5-1 to TRBJ1-4, with D uncertain. Trimming removed 3 bases at V and 0 bases at J, with 12 bases between. CDR1 SGHRS and CDR2 YFSETQ come from the germline V gene. The CDR3 is 16 amino acids. The CDR3 reads CASSSRRASTNEKLFF. DNA of the CDR3: TGCGCCAGCAGCTCGCGGCGGGCGTCAACTAATGAAAAACTGTTTTTT.

The chain is built from TRBV5-1 and TRBJ2-1, with 10 bases lining up with TRBD2. Per germline, CDR1 SGHRS and CDR2 YFSETQ. After removal of 3 bases from V and 5 bases from J, the junction contained 14 bases not matched to a gene. This CDR3 spans 18 amino acids. The CDR3 is CASSSVKASGGAHNEQFF. The CDR3, as DNA: TGCGCCAGCAGCTCCGTAAAGGCGAGCGGGGGGGCCCACAATGAGCAGTTCTTC.

The chain couples TRBV7-9 to TRBJ1-6; weak D call: TRBD1 (6 bases). The length of the CDR3 is 15 residues. Trimming cost V 5 bases and J 10 bases, with 18 bases left between them. Germline V gene data show CDR1 as SEHNR and CDR2 as FQNEAQ (reference sequence). Written as DNA, the CDR3 is TGTGCCAGCAGCGCCCCCGAGGGGGTCCAATCACCCCTCCACTTT. It codes for CASSAPEGVQSPLHF.

The chain joins TRBV2 to TRBJ2-7, with D possibly being TRBD2 (5 bases). The CDR3 consists of 14 residues. Between the trimmed V and J ends, which lost 2 bases and 0 bases, there was a span of 8 bases. Germline CDR1 reads SNHLY; CDR2 reads FYNNEI. This CDR3 is CASSEWRNSYEQYF. In DNA, the CDR3 is TGTGCCAGCAGTGAATGGAGGAACTCCTACGAGCAGTACTTC.

This clone was detected only a few times. V usage is TRBV27 and J usage is TRBJ1-2, with 8 bases that match TRBD1. Germline V CDR1 and CDR2: MNHEY, SMNVEV (reference sequence). The CDR3 contains 15 residues. Unmatched junction bases numbered 13, after V lost 3 bases and J lost 10 bases. The CDR3 DNA is TGTGCCAGCAGTTTCCGGGACAGGCTGAGTTCCAACTACACCTTC. This sequence encodes CASSFRDRLSSNYTF.

The chain is built from TRBV19 and TRBJ2-3; D is unresolved. The germline CDR1 and CDR2 sequences are LNHDA and SQIVND (reference sequence). This CDR3 is built from 16 residues. The V and J ends lost 2 bases and 0 bases respectively, with 12 bases between them. The CDR3: CASSIQPRWSTDTQYF. The CDR3 DNA is TGTGCCAGTAGTATACAACCGAGGTGGAGCACAGATACGCAGTATTTT.

The rearrangement uses TRBV4-1 and TRBJ2-2; TRBD1 matches 7 bases. The CDR3 totals 21 residues. Germline CDR1 and CDR2: MGHRA and YSYEKL. V lost 1 base to trimming and J lost 4 bases; unmatched junction nucleotides: 21. The CDR3 spells CASSQVLSRDSWNKGTGELFF. CDR3 nucleotide sequence: TGCGCCAGCAGCCAAGTTCTCTCCCGGGACAGCTGGAATAAGGGCACCGGGGAGCTGTTTTTT.

V is TRBV28 and J is TRBJ2-1; D is uncertain. Germline-derived CDR1 and CDR2 are MDHEN and SYDVKM. The CDR3 sequence is 14 residues long. The V end was cut by 5 bases, the J end by 2 bases, with 10 bases between. The CDR3 nucleotides read TGTGCCAGCAGTCTCCGCGGCACCTACAATGAGCAGTTCTTC. Its translation: CASSLRGTYNEQFF. Full variable domain (missing parts from reference TRBV28 and TRBJ2-1): DVKVTQSSRYLVKRTGEKVFLECVQDMDHENMFWYRQDPGLGLRLIYFSYDVKMKEKGDIPEGYSVSREKKERFSLILESASTNQTSMYLCASSLRGTYNEQFFGPGTRLTVL.

The V call is TRBV5-5, the J call TRBJ2-7; 11 positions match TRBD2. The CDR3 is 13 residues long. Germline values: CDR1 SGHKS, CDR2 YYEKEE (reference sequence). Trimming cost V 1 base and J 7 bases; bases outside gene matches: 1. The CDR3 loop is CASSLPSGGEQYF. The CDR3 nucleotides are TGTGCCAGCAGCTTGCCTAGCGGGGGGGAGCAGTACTTC.

The V gene is TRBV19, the J gene TRBJ2-2, with 11 bases lining up with TRBD1. The germline V gene has CDR1 LNHDA and CDR2 SQIVND (reference sequence). The CDR3 covers 16 residues. V was pared by 7 bases and J by 4 bases, with 8 bases of the junction left unmatched. This CDR3 is CASIPPGTGGTGELFF. In DNA form, the CDR3 reads TGTGCCAGTATACCCCCCGGGACAGGGGGCACCGGGGAGCTGTTTTTT.

In DNA form, the CDR3 reads TGTGCCAGCATTAGCACTAGCGGAGGAGAGACCCAGTACTTC. Translating it yields CASISTSGGETQYF. This chain connects TRBV2 to TRBJ2-5, with 8 bases aligning to TRBD2. Germline V gene data show CDR1 as SNHLY and CDR2 as FYNNEI. The CDR3 is 14 residues long. V was clipped by 7 bases and J by 4 bases; unmatched bases: 8.

The chain has TRBV5-4 and TRBJ2-3; no clear D. The CDR3 totals 14 residues. The V gene lost 0 bases and the J gene lost 3 bases, with 8 bases spanning the gap. The germline gives CDR1 SGHNT, CDR2 YYREEE (reference sequence). CDR3 nucleotides: TGTGCCAGCAGCTTGGCCGCGGTTACAGATACGCAGTATTTT. Amino acid sequence: CASSLAAVTDTQYF.

The chain uses TRBV7-9 and TRBJ2-7; no clear D. The CDR3 loop spans 14 amino acids. The V end was cut by 1 base, the J end by 4 bases, with 11 bases between. Germline values: CDR1 SEHNR, CDR2 FQNEAQ (reference sequence). DNA of the CDR3: TGTGCCAGCAGCTTAGTAGCTGGTGGGTACGAGCAGTACTTC. It codes for CASSLVAGGYEQYF.